The present entry profiles one T cell receptor (beta chain) with its context. Its antigen is unknown. Sequencing was performed with immunoSEQ multiplex PCR; in TCRdb, only in-frame clones are kept and a portion is missing. This sample has several thousand clones; approximately 90% occur once, and the top ten carry less than 2%. CDR1 is KGHSH, CDR2 LQKENI, per germline. Trimming took off 6 bases at V and 4 bases at J, with 15 bases between the two ends. The CDR3 spans 14 residues. The data are from a study of OX40 agonist ivuxolimab in advanced cancers. Study overall: Patients received the agonistic anti-OX40 (CD134) antibody ivuxolimab. Of the participants, approximately 38% had some prior anti-PD-1, anti-PD-L1 or anti-CTLA-4 therapy, which was allowed.

General observations from the study: In the 0.1-3.0 mg/kg groups, partial responders showed among the lowest expansion. Researchers report that CD8+ T cells had, on average, more expanded clones than CD4+.

This rearrangement joins TRBV18 to TRBJ1-1; D might be TRBD1 (5 bases). This TCR came from an adult with an advanced solid tumor such as melanoma, head and neck, liver or kidney cancer. Specimen: CD4+ or CD8+ T cells sorted from blood, collected in a trial of the OX40 agonist ivuxolimab. This CDR3 is CASSRTIRGTEAFF. The CDR3, as DNA: TGTGCCAGCTCCCGGACAATCCGGGGCACTGAAGCTTTCTTT.